This TCR beta chain was identified during a study of beta chain features in type 1 diabetes. Whole-study context: Investigators examined approximately 100,000,000 sorted cells across all samples.

Investigators reverse transcribed all isolated RNA, so they sequenced expressed TCRB transcripts. Sequencing was performed with immunoSEQ multiplex PCR; in TCRdb, only in-frame clones are kept and a portion is missing. The data hold about 240,000 clones, with approximately 15% observed a single time. Study observations and caveats: Cells with high TCR expression could be over-represented by cDNA sequencing. Researchers could not determine here whether HLA type influences TCRB rearrangement. A moderate, significant TCRB CDR3 shortening appeared in type 1 diabetes across four CD4+ subsets.

Germline CDR1 SGHRS, CDR2 YFSETQ. This CDR3 has 17 residues. J gave up 7 bases and V 4 bases, and 8 bases lay outside the gene matches. A note on this clone: As yet, its antigen is unknown.

The genes are TRBV5-1 and TRBJ2-1; 16 nucleotides match TRBD2. The sequencing input was naive CD4+ T cells from blood. This receptor was taken from a man younger than 45 with type 1 diabetes. The DNA for the CDR3 is TGCGCCAGCAGCAGAACCGGGACTAGCGGGGGGGCTAATGAGCAGTTCTTC. Translation gives CASSRTGTSGGANEQFF.